This T cell receptor (beta chain) derives from a study of T cells in Graves' hyperthyroidism and ophthalmopathy. Clinical symptoms, serum thyroxine, TRAb, thyroid ultrasound and orbital computed tomography informed diagnoses. Study-wide results and caveats: In blood, most of the thyroid clonotypes expanded above 0.001 were also present.

To note about this clonotype: Its matching antigen is unknown.

RNA transcripts served as the template for amplifying TCR beta CDR3 regions. When the TCR CDR3 underwent first-round RT-PCR, the HTBI primer set was used. From the multiplex PCR reads, TCRdb called clonotypes with MiXCR, one entry per CDR3 protein. This table has about 340,000 distinct CDR3 sequences, around 20% appearing once. There are 13 residues in the CDR3. The V gene end was trimmed by 0 bases and the J gene end by 4 bases; junction bases not matched to a gene: 0. The germline V gene encodes CDR1 SGDLS and CDR2 YYNGEE. The V gene is TRBV9, the J gene TRBJ1-1, with TRBD1 matching 7 bases. The sample was blood. This receptor was identified in a woman aged 50 to 60 with Graves' hyperthyroidism. CDR3 region: CASSVGQGTEAFF. For the CDR3, the DNA is TGTGCCAGCAGCGTAGGACAGGGCACTGAAGCTTTCTTT.